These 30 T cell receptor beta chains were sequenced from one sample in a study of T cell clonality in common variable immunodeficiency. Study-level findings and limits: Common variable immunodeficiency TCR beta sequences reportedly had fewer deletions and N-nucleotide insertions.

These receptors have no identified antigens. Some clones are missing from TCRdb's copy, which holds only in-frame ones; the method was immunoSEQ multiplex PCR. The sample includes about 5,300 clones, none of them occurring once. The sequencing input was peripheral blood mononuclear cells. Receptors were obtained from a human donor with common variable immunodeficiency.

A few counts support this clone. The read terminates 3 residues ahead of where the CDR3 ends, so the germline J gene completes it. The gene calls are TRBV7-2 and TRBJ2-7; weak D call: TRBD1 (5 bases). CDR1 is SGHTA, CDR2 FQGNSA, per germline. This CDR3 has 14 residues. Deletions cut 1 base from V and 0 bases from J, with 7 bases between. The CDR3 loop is CASSLVTGSYEQYF. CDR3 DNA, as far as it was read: TGTGCCAGCAGCTTAGTAACAGGCTCCTACGAG.

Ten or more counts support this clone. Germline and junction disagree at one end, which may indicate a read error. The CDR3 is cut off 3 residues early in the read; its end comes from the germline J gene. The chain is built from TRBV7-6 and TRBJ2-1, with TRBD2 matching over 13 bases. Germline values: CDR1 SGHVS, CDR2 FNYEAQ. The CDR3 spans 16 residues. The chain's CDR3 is CVSSLAGLAGANEQFF. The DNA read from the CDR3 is TGTGTCAGCAGCTTAGCTGGACTAGCGGGGGCCAATGAG. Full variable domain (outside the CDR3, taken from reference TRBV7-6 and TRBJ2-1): GAGVSQSPRYKVTKRGQDVALRCDPISGHVSLYWYRQALGQGPEFLTYFNYEAQQDKSGLPNDRFSAERPEGSISTLTIQRTEQRDSAMYRCVSSLAGLAGANEQFFGPGTRLTVL.

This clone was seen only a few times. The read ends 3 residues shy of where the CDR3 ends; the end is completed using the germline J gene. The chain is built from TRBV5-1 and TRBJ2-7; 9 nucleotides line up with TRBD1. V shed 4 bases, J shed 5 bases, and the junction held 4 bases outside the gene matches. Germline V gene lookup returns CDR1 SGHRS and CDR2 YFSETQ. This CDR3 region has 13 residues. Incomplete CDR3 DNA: TGCGCCAGCAGCCTGGACAGGGGTCACGAG. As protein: CASSLDRGHE. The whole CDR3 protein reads CASSLDRGHEQYF.

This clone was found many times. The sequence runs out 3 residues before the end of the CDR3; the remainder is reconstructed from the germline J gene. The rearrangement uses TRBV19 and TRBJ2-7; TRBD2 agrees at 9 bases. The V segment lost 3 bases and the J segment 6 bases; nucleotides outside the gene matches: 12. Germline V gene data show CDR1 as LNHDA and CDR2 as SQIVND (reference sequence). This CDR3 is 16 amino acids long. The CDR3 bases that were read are TGTGCCAGTAGTATTTTTGCGGGAGGGCATGGCGGCGAG. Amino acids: CASSIFAGGHGGE. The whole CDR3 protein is CASSIFAGGHGGEQYF.

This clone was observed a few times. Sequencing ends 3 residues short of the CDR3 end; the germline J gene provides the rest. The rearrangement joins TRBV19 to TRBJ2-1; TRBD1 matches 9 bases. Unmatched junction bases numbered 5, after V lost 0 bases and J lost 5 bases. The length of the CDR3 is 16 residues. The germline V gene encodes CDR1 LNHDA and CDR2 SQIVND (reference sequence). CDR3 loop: CASSIDTGGAHNEQFF. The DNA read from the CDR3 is TGTGCCAGTAGTATAGATACAGGGGGCGCTCACAATGAG.

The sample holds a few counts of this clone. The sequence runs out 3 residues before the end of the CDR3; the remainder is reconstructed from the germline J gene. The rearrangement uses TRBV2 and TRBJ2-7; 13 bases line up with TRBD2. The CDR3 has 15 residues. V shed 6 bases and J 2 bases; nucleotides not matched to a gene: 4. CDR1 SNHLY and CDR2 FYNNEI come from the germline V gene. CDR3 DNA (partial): TGTGCCAGCAGGGGGACTAGCGGGGTCCCCTACGAG. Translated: CASRGTSGVPYE. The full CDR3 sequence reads CASRGTSGVPYEQYF. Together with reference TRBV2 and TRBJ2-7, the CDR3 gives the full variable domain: EPEVTQTPSHQVTQMGQEVILRCVPISNHLYFYWYRQILGQKVEFLVSFYNNEISEKSEIFDDQFSVERPDGSNFTLKIRSTKLEDSAMYFCASRGTSGVPYEQYFGPGTRLTVT.

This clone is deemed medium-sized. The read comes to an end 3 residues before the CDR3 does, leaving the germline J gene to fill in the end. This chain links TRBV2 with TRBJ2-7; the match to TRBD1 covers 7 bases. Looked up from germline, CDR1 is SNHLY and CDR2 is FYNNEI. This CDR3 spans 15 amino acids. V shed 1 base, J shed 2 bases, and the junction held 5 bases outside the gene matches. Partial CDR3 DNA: TGTGCCAGCAGTGAAGAGGGGACAGATACCTACGAG. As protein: CASSEEGTDTYE. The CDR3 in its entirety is CASSEEGTDTYEQYF.

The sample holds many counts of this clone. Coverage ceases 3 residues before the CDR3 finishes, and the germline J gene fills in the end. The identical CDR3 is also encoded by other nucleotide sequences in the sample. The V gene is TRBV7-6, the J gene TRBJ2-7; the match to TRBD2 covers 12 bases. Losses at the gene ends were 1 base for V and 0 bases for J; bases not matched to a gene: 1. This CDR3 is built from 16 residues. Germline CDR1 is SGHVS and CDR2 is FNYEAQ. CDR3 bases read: TGTGCCAGCAGCTTAGAGGGACTAGCGGGCTCCTACGAG. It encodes CASSLEGLAGSYE. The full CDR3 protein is CASSLEGLAGSYEQYF.

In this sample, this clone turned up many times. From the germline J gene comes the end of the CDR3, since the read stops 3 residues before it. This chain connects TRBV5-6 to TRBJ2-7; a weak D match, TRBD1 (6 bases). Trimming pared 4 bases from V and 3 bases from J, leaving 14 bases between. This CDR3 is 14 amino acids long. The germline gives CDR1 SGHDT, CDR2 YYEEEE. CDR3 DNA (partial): TGTGCCAGCAGCCCGGACAGTCGGTACTACGAG. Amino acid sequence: CASSPDSRYYE. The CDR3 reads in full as CASSPDSRYYEQYF. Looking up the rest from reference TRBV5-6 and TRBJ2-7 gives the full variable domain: DAGVTQSPTHLIKTRGQQVTLRCSPKSGHDTVSWYQQALGQGPQFIFQYYEEEERQRGNFPDRFSGHQFPNYSSELNVNALLLGDSALYLCASSPDSRYYEQYFGPGTRLTVT.

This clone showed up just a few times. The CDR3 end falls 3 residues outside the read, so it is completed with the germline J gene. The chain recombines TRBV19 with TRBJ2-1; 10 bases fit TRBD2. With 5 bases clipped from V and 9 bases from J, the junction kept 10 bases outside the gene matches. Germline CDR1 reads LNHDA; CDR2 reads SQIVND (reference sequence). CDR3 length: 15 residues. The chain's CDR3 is CASSRLAGVQGEQFF. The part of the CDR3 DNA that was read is TGTGCCAGTAGTCGCCTAGCGGGGGTCCAGGGTGAG.

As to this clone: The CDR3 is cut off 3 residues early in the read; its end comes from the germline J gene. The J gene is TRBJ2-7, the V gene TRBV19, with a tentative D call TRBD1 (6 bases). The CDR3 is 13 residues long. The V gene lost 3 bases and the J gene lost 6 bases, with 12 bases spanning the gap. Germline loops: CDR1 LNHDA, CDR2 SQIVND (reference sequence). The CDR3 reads CASSMLDSGEQYF. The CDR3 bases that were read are TGTGCCAGTAGTATGTTGGACAGTGGCGAG.

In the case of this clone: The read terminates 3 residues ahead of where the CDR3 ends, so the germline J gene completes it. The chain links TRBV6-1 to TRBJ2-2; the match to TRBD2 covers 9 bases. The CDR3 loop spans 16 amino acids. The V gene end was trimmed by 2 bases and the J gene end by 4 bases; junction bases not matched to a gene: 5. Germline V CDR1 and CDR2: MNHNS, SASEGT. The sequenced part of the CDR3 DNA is TGTGCCAGCAGTGAACCAGCGGGAGGAGGCACCGGGGAG. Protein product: CASSEPAGGGTGE. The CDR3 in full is CASSEPAGGGTGELFF.

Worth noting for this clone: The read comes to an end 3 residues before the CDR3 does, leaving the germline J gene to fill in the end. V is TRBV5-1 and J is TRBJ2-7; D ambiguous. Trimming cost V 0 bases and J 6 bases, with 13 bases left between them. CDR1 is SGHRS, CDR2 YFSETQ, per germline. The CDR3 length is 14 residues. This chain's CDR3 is CASSLVVGFGEQYF. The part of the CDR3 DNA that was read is TGCGCCAGCAGCTTGGTAGTCGGGTTCGGCGAG.

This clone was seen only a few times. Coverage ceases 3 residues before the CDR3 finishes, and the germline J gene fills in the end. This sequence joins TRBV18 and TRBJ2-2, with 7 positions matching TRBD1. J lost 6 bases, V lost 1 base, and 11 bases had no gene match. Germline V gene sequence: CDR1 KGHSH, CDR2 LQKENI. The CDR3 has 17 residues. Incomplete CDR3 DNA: TGTGCCAGCTCACCACGACAGGGAAGGACCCTGGCCGGGGAG. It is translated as CASSPRQGRTLAGE. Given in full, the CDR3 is CASSPRQGRTLAGELFF.

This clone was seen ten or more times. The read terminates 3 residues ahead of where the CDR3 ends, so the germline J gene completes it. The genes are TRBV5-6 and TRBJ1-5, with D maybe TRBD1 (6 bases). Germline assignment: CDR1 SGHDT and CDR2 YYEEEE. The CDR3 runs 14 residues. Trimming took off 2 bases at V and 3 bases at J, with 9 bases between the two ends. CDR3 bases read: TGTGCCAGCAGCTTAGGGGACACCAATCAGCCC. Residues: CASSLGDTNQP. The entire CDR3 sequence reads CASSLGDTNQPQHF.

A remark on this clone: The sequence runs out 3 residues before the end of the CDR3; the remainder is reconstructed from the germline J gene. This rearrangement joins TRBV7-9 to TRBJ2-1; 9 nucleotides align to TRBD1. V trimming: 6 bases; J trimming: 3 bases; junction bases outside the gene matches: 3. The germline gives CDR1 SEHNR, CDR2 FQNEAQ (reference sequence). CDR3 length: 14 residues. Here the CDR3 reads CASRSGQGYNEQFF. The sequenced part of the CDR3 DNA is TGTGCCAGCAGGTCGGGACAGGGCTACAATGAG.

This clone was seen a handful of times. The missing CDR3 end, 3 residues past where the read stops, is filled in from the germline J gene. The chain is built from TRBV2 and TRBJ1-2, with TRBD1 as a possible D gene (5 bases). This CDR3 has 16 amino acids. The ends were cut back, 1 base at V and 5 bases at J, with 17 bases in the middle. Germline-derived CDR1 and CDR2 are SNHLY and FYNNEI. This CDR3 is CASSEVSQGGAYGYTF. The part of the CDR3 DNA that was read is TGTGCCAGCAGTGAAGTGTCCCAGGGTGGGGCATATGGC.

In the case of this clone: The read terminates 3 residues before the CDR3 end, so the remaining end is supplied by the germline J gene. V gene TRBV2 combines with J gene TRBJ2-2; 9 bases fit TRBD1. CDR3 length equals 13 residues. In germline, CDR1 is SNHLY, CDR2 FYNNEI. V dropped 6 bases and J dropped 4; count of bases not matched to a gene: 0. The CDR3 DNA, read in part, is TGTGCCAGCAGGACAGGGGGCACCGGGGAG. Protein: CASRTGGTGE. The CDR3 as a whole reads CASRTGGTGELFF.

Here the CDR3 reads CASSLTDATNEKLFF. The CDR3 DNA, read in part, is TGTGCCAGCAGCCTAACAGATGCAACTAATGAAAAA. V and J are TRBV7-9 and TRBJ1-4; the D is unclear. The read gets to within 3 residues of the CDR3 end, and the germline J gene fills in the rest. The CDR3 loop spans 15 amino acids. Germline V CDR1 and CDR2: SEHNR, FQNEAQ (reference sequence). Trimming pared 5 bases from V and 0 bases from J, leaving 10 bases between.

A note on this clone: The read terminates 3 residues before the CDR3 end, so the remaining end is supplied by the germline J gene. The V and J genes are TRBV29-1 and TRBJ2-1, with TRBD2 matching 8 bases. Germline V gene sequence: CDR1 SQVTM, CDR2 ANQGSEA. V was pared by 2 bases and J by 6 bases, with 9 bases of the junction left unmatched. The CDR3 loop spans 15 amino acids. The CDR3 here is CSVEIGTSGGNEQFF. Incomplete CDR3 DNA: TGCAGCGTTGAAATCGGGACTAGTGGAGGCAATGAG.

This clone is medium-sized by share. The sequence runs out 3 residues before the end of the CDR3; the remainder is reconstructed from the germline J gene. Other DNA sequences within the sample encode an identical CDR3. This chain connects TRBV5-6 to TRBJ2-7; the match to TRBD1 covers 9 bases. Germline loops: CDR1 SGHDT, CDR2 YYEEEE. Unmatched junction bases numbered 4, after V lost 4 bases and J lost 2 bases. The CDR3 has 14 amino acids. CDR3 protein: CASSGGQGPYEQYF. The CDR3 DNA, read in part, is TGTGCCAGCAGCGGAGGACAGGGGCCCTACGAG.

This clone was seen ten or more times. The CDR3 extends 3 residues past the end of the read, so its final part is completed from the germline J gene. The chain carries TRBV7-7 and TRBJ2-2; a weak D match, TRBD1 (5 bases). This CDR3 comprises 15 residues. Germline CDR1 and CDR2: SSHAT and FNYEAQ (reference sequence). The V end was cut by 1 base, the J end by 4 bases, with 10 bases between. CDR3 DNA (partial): TGTGCCAGCAGCTTAGAGGGGCAGGTCACCGGGGAG. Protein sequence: CASSLEGQVTGE. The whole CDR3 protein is CASSLEGQVTGELFF.

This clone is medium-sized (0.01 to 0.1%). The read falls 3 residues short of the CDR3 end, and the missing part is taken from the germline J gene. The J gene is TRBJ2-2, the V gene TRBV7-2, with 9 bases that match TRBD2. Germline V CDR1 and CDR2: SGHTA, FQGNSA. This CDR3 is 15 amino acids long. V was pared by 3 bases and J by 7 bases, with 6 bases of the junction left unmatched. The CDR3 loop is CASSFAGGQVGELFF. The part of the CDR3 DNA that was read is TGTGCCAGCAGCTTCGCGGGAGGGCAAGTCGGGGAG. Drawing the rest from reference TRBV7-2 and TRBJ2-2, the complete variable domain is GAGVSQSPSNKVTEKGKDVELRCDPISGHTALYWYRQSLGQGLEFLIYFQGNSAPDKSGLPSDRFSAERTGGSVSTLTIQRTQQEDSAVYLCASSFAGGQVGELFFGEGSRLTVL.

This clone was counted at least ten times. The CDR3 sequence is CASEGTVPYEQYF. The sequenced part of the CDR3 DNA is TGTGCCAGCGAAGGGACAGTCCCTTACGAG. The genes are TRBV2 and TRBJ2-7, with 7 bases that match TRBD1. The CDR3 end falls 3 residues outside the read, so it is completed with the germline J gene. The CDR3 runs 13 residues. V shed 8 bases, J shed 4 bases, and the junction held 8 bases outside the gene matches. Per the germline V gene, CDR1 is SNHLY and CDR2 is FYNNEI.

Partial CDR3 DNA: TGTGCCAGCAGTCGGGGGGGATCTCAAGAGACC. It yields the protein CASSRGGSQET. The CDR3, in full, reads CASSRGGSQETQYF. The chain couples TRBV27 to TRBJ2-5, with TRBD2 matching 8 bases. The CDR3 end is not reached by the read, which stops 3 residues before it; the germline J gene fills it in. Germline CDR1 and CDR2: MNHEY and SMNVEV (reference sequence). V gave up 5 bases and J gave up 2 bases; unmatched junction bases: 4. The CDR3 loop spans 14 amino acids.

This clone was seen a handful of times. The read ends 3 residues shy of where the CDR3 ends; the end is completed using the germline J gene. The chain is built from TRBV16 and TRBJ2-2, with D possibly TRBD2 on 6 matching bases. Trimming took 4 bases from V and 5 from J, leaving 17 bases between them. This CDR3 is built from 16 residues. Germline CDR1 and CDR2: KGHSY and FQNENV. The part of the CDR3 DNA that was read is TGTGCCAGCAGCCCCGGGACTCCCGGGGGTACCGGGGAG. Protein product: CASSPGTPGGTGE. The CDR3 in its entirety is CASSPGTPGGTGELFF. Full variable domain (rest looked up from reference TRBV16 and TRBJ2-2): GEEVAQTPKHLVRGEGQKAKLYCAPIKGHSYVFWYQQVLKNEFKFLISFQNENVFDETGMPKERFSAKCLPNSPCSLEIQATKLEDSAVYFCASSPGTPGGTGELFFGEGSRLTVL.

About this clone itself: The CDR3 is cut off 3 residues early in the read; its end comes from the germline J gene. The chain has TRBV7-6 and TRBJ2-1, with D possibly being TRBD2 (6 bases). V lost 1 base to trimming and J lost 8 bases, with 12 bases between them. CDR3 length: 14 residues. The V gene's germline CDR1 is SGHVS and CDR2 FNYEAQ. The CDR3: CASSLDTSLDEQFF. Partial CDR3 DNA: TGTGCCAGCAGCTTAGATACTAGCCTAGATGAG. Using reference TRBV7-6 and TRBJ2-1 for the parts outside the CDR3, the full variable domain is GAGVSQSPRYKVTKRGQDVALRCDPISGHVSLYWYRQALGQGPEFLTYFNYEAQQDKSGLPNDRFSAERPEGSISTLTIQRTEQRDSAMYRCASSLDTSLDEQFFGPGTRLTVL.

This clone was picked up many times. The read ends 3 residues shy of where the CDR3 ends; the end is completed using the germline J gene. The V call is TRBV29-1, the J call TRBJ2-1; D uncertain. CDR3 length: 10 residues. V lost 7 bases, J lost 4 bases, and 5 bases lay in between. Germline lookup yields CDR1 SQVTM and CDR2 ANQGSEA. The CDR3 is CSALYNEQFF. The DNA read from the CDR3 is TGCAGCGCCCTATACAATGAG.

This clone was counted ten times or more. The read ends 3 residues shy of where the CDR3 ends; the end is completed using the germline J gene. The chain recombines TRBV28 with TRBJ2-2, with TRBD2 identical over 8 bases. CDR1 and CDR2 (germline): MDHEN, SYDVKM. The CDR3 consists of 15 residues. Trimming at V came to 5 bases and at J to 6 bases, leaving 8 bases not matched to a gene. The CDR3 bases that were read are TGTGCCAGCAGTCTCGTCCCGGGACTAGCCGGGGAG. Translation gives CASSLVPGLAGE. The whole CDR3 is CASSLVPGLAGELFF.

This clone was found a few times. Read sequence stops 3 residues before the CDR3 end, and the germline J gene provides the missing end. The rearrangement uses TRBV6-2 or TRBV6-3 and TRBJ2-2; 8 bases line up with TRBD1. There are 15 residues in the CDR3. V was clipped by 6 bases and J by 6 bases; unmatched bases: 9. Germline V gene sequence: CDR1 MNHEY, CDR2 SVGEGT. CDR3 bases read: TGTGCCAGCAGCCAAACCGGACAGGGCGCCGGGGAG. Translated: CASSQTGQGAGE. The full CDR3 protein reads CASSQTGQGAGELFF.